The 10 T cell receptor beta chains below were found in one sample sequenced in a study of blood T cell repertoires in COVID-19. Produced via immunoSEQ multiplex PCR; TCRdb's table is partial and in-frame only. The sample yields about 49,000 clones, roughly four fifths seen once. Source material: peripheral blood. These TCRs come from a woman aged 55-70 years with acute or convalescent COVID-19.

This clone was found a few times. The chain combines TRBV18 with TRBJ2-6; D might be TRBD1 (5 bases). The CDR3 is 22 amino acids. Germline CDR1 KGHSH, CDR2 LQKENI. V was trimmed by 6 bases and J by 2 bases, leaving 32 bases between them. This chain's CDR3 is CASSPVPAFQGSLRPGANVLTF. CDR3 DNA: TGTGCCAGCTCCCCAGTGCCCGCTTTTCAGGGTTCCTTACGACCTGGGGCCAACGTCCTGACTTTC.

This chain uses TRBV9 with TRBJ2-3; maybe TRBD1 (5 bases). Trimming removed 1 base at V and 6 bases at J, with 21 bases between. The CDR3 loop spans 17 amino acids. Germline CDR1 SGDLS, CDR2 YYNGEE. CDR3 nucleotides: TGTGCCAGCAGCGTAAGGGCTGGGGCCGGGCCCATGGATACGCAGTATTTT. Translation: CASSVRAGAGPMDTQYF.

The V gene is TRBV27, the J gene TRBJ1-6, with D possibly TRBD1 on 5 matching bases. Germline values: CDR1 MNHEY, CDR2 SMNVEV (reference sequence). The V end lost 5 bases, the J end lost 7 bases, and 21 bases lay between the germline ends. There are 17 residues in the CDR3. The CDR3 DNA is TGTGCCAGCAGTATGCCCACCACAGGACGGTTGAATTCACCCCTCCACTTT. Encoded protein: CASSMPTTGRLNSPLHF.

This chain links TRBV29-1 with TRBJ1-1; D gene ambiguous. The CDR3 runs 13 residues. The germline V gene encodes CDR1 SQVTM and CDR2 ANQGSEA. The V end was cut by 7 bases, the J end by 0 bases, with 12 bases between. The CDR3 protein is CSARLSVNTEAFF. The CDR3 DNA is TGCAGCGCCCGCCTATCTGTGAACACTGAAGCTTTCTTT.

The V gene is TRBV10-3, the J gene TRBJ1-2; D is uncertain. Between the trimmed V and J ends, which lost 4 bases and 4 bases, there was a span of 13 bases. Germline lookup yields CDR1 ENHRY and CDR2 SYGVKD. The CDR3 consists of 14 residues. CDR3 sequence reads: CAISASQIFYGYTF. The CDR3 DNA reads TGTGCCATCAGTGCAAGTCAGATTTTCTATGGCTACACCTTC.

This clone was picked up one time. The rearrangement uses TRBV19 and TRBJ1-2, with TRBD1 matching 12 bases. This CDR3 contains 18 residues. J was trimmed by 0 bases and V by 8 bases; bases with no gene match: 13. Germline loops: CDR1 LNHDA, CDR2 SQIVND (reference sequence). The CDR3 region is CASLIPPGQGAPNYGYTF. The CDR3 nucleotides are TGTGCCAGTCTAATTCCTCCGGGACAGGGGGCTCCTAACTATGGCTACACCTTC.

The chain links TRBV6-5 to TRBJ1-2; D might be TRBD1 (6 bases). The V end was cut by 4 bases, the J end by 8 bases, with 20 bases between. The CDR3 loop spans 15 amino acids. Germline CDR1 reads MNHEY; CDR2 reads SVGAGI. CDR3 sequence: CASSSAGQSPRGYTF. The CDR3 coding sequence is TGTGCCAGCAGTTCGGCCGGACAGAGCCCCCGAGGCTACACCTTC.

This rearrangement joins TRBV9 to TRBJ1-2; D might be TRBD1 (6 bases). The germline V and J ends were trimmed by 3 bases and 5 bases, with 14 bases remaining between them. This CDR3 spans 14 amino acids. Germline values: CDR1 SGDLS, CDR2 YYNGEE. For the CDR3, the DNA is TGTGCCAGCAGCGCCCGGACAGATAGATATGGCTACACCTTC. Residues: CASSARTDRYGYTF. Complete variable domain (other parts from reference TRBV9 and TRBJ1-2): DSGVTQTPKHLITATGQRVTLRCSPRSGDLSVYWYQQSLDQGLQFLIQYYNGEERAKGNILERFSAQQFPDLHSELNLSSLELGDSALYFCASSARTDRYGYTFGSGTRLTVV.

This chain links TRBV30 with TRBJ2-2; TRBD2 matches 14 bases. The CDR3 is 16 amino acids. Germline V CDR1 and CDR2: GTSNPN, SVGIG (reference sequence). J lost 4 bases, V lost 5 bases, and 6 bases had no gene match. CDR3 region: CAWGGLAGAPTGELFF. The DNA of the CDR3 is TGTGCCTGGGGGGGACTAGCGGGAGCCCCCACCGGGGAGCTGTTTTTT.

V and J are TRBV5-1 and TRBJ1-1, with D hard to call. The length of the CDR3 is 14 residues. The germline V gene has CDR1 SGHRS and CDR2 YFSETQ. Trimming pared 6 bases from V and 4 bases from J, leaving 16 bases between. This CDR3 is CASNPQSLSTEAFF. The DNA for the CDR3 is TGCGCCAGCAACCCACAGAGCCTTAGCACTGAAGCTTTCTTT.